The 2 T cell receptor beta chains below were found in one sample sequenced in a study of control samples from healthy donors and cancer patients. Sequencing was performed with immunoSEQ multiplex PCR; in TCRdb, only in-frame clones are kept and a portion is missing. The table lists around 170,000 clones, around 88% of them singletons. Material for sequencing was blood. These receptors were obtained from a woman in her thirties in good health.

CDR3 protein: CASSSTDRGETQYF. The CDR3 DNA reads TGCGCCAGCAGCTCCACGGACAGGGGTGAGACCCAGTACTTC. The chain couples TRBV5-1 to TRBJ2-5; 9 bases line up with TRBD1. This CDR3 spans 14 amino acids. Trimming took 3 bases from V and 5 from J; bases not matched to a gene: 5. Germline CDR1 SGHRS, CDR2 YFSETQ.

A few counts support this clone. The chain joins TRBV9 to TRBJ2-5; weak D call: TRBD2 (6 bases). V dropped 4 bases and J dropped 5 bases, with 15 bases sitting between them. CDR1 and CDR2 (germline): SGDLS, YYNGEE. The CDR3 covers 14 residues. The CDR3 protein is CASSPGGPPETQYF. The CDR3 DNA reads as TGTGCCAGCAGCCCCGGGGGACCGCCGGAGACCCAGTACTTC.